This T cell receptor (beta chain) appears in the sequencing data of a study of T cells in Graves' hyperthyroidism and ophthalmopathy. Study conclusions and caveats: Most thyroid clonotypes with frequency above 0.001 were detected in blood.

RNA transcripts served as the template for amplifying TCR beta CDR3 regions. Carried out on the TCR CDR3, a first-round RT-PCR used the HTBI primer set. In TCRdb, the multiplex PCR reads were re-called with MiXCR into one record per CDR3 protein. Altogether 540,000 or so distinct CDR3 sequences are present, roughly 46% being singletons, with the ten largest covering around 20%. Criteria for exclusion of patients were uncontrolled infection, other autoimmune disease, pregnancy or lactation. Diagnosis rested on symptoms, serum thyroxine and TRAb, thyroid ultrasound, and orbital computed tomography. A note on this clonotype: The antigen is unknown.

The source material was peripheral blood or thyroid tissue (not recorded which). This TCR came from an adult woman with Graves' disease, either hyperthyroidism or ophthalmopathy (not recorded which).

CDR3 in DNA: TGCAGCGTTGGGTCCAGGGGTAATGAAGCTTTCTTT. It specifies CSVGSRGNEAFF. This chain joins TRBV29-1 and TRBJ1-1; tentative D call: TRBD1 (6 bases). V lost 4 bases and J lost 7, with 13 bases in between. This CDR3 comprises 12 residues. Germline CDR1 and CDR2: SQVTM and ANQGSEA.